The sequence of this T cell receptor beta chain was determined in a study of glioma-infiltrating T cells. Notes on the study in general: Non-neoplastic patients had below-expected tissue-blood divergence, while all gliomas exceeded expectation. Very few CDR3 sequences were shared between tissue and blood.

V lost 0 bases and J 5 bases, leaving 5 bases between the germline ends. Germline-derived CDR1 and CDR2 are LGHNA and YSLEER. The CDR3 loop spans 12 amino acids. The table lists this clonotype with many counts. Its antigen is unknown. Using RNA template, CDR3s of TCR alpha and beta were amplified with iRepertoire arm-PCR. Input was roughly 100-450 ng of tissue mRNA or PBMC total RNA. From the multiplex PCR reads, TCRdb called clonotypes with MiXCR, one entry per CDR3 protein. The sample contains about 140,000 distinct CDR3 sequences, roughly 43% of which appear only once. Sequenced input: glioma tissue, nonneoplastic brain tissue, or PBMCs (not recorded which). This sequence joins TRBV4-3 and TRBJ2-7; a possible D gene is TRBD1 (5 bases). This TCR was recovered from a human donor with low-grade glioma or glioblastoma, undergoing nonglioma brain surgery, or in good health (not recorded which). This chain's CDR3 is CASSQEGDEQYF. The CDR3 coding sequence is TGCGCCAGCAGCCAAGAAGGGGACGAGCAGTACTTC.